One sample yielded the 8 T cell receptor beta chains listed below, sequenced in a study of blood T cell repertoires in COVID-19. The method was immunoSEQ multiplex PCR; TCRdb's version includes in-frame clones alone and lacks a portion of them. The data contain some 150,000 clones, roughly 81% of them singletons. Sequencing input: peripheral blood. All receptors come from a human donor with acute or convalescent COVID-19. The donor label of this sample is uncertain.

The V and J genes are TRBV6-5 and TRBJ1-1, with TRBD1 as a possible D gene (5 bases). The V and J ends lost 10 bases and 4 bases respectively, with 16 bases between them. The length of the CDR3 is 13 residues. The germline CDR1 and CDR2 sequences are MNHEY and SVGAGI. The CDR3 protein is CAIRPLQGTEAFF. For the CDR3, the DNA is TGTGCCATACGGCCCCTGCAGGGCACTGAAGCTTTCTTT.

This rearrangement joins TRBV19 to TRBJ1-5; D perhaps matches TRBD1 (6 bases). This CDR3 contains 14 residues. Germline assignment: CDR1 LNHDA and CDR2 SQIVND (reference sequence). The germline V and J ends were trimmed by 4 bases and 5 bases, with 12 bases remaining between them. The DNA of the CDR3 is TGTGCCAGTAGTAAGCCAGGGGCTTATCAGCCCCAGCATTTT. It codes for CASSKPGAYQPQHF.

The genes are TRBV13 and TRBJ2-3; maybe TRBD1 (6 bases). CDR3 length: 17 residues. With 3 bases removed from V and 1 base from J, the gap between germline ends came to 17 bases. Per the germline V gene, CDR1 is PRHDT and CDR2 is FYEKMQ (reference sequence). CDR3 amino acids: CASSFTATGLGTDTQYF. CDR3 coding DNA: TGTGCCAGCAGCTTTACCGCGACAGGTTTAGGCACAGATACGCAGTATTTT. Combining the CDR3 with reference TRBV13 and TRBJ2-3 gives the whole variable domain AAGVIQSPRHLIKEKRETATLKCYPIPRHDTVYWYQQGPGQDPQFLISFYEKMQSDKGSIPDRFSAQQFSDYHSELNMSSLELGDSALYFCASSFTATGLGTDTQYFGPGTRLTVL.

The rearrangement joins TRBV19 to TRBJ1-2; possibly TRBD1 for D (6 bases). This CDR3 has 16 residues. Germline assignment: CDR1 LNHDA and CDR2 SQIVND (reference sequence). Deletions cut 6 bases from V and 4 bases from J, with 21 bases between. CDR3 amino acids: CASSTPPDRLSYGYTF. In nucleotides, the CDR3 is TGTGCCAGTAGCACGCCCCCCGACAGGCTGAGCTATGGCTACACCTTC.

The genes are TRBV13 and TRBJ2-7; TRBD1 agrees at 8 bases. This CDR3 has 15 amino acids. The germline CDR1 and CDR2 sequences are PRHDT and FYEKMQ (reference sequence). After removal of 1 base from V and 1 base from J, the junction contained 3 bases not matched to a gene. CDR3 DNA: TGTGCCAGCAGCTTAGTTCAGGGGGCTTCCTACGAGCAGTACTTC. Its translation: CASSLVQGASYEQYF.

This rearrangement joins TRBV20-1 to TRBJ2-3; TRBD1 might be the D (6 bases). This CDR3 is 11 amino acids long. Germline lookup yields CDR1 DFQATT and CDR2 SNEGSKA (reference sequence). Between the trimmed V and J ends, which lost 5 bases and 7 bases, there was a span of 10 bases. CDR3: CSAQGPYTQYF. The CDR3 DNA reads as TGCAGTGCTCAGGGGCCATATACGCAGTATTTT.

The chain couples TRBV3-1 (or the pseudogene TRBV3-2) to TRBJ2-3, with 8 bases identical to TRBD2. Germline assignment: CDR1 LGHDT and CDR2 YNNKEL (reference sequence). Losses at the gene ends were 4 bases for V and 2 bases for J; bases not matched to a gene: 11. The CDR3 contains 17 residues. Here the CDR3 DNA reads TGTGCCAGCAGCCCGGGGTCACGGGGGGGCTTCACAGATACGCAGTATTTT. It yields the protein CASSPGSRGGFTDTQYF.

V is TRBV2 and J is TRBJ1-1, with unresolved D. V was pared by 1 base and J by 5 bases, with 8 bases between. Germline values: CDR1 SNHLY, CDR2 FYNNEI. CDR3 length equals 13 residues. CDR3 nucleotide sequence: TGTGCCAGCAGTGAAGGAGGGAAAACTGAAGCTTTCTTT. This codes for CASSEGGKTEAFF.